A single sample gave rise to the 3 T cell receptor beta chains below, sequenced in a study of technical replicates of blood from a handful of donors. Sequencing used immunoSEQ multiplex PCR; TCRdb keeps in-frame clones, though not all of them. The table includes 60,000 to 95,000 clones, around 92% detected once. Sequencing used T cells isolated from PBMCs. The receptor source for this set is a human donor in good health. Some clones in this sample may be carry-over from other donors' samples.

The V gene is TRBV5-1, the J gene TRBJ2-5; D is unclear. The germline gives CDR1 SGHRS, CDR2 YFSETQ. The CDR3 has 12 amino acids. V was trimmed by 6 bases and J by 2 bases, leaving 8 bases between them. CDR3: CASKLSQETQYF. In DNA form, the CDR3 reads TGCGCCAGCAAGCTGTCTCAAGAGACCCAGTACTTC.

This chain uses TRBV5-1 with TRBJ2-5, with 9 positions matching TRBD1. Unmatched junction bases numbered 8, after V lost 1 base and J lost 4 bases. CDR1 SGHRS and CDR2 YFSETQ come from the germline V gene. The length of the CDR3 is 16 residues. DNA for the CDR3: TGCGCCAGCAGCTTGAGGGGGACAGGGACGGGAGAGACCCAGTACTTC. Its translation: CASSLRGTGTGETQYF. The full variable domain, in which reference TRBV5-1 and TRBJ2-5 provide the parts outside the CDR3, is KAGVTQTPRYLIKTRGQQVTLSCSPISGHRSVSWYQQTPGQGLQFLFEYFSETQRNKGNFPGRFSGRQFSNSRSEMNVSTLELGDSALYLCASSLRGTGTGETQYFGPGTRLLVL.

The CDR3 coding sequence is TGTGCCAGCTCACCGACAGATAGCAATCAGCCCCAGCATTTT. Protein product: CASSPTDSNQPQHF. The chain uses TRBV18 and TRBJ1-5, with D possibly being TRBD1 (5 bases). The ends were cut back, 3 bases at V and 0 bases at J, with 6 bases in the middle. The CDR3 covers 14 residues. CDR1 is KGHSH and CDR2 is LQKENI in the germline V gene.